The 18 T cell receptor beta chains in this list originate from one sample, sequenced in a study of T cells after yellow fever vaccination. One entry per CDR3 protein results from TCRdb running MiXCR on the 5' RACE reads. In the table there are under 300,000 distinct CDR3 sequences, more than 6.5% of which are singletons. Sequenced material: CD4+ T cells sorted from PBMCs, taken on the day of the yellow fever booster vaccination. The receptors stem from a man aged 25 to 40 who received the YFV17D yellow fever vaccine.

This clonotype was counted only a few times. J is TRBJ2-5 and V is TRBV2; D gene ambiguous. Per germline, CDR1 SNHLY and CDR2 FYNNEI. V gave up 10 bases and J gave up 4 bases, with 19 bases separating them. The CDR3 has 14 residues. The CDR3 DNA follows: TGTGCCACCATGGACGAAAGACAATCAGAGACCCAGTACTTC. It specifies CATMDERQSETQYF.

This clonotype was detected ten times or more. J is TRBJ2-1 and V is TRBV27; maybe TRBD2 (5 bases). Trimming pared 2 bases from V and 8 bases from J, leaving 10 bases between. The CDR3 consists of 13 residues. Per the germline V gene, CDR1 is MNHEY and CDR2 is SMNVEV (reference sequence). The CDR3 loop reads CASSLTSGYEQFF. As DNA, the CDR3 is TGTGCCAGCAGTTTAACTTCGGGGTATGAGCAGTTCTTC.

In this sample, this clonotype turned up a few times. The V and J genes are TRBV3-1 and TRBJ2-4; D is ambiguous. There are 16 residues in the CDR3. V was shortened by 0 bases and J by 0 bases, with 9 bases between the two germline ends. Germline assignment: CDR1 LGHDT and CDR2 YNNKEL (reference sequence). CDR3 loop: CASSQDSVPAKNIQYF. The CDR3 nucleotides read TGTGCCAGCAGCCAAGATTCGGTACCAGCCAAAAACATTCAGTACTTC.

The CDR3 here is CASSVVGRENPPYNEQFF. In DNA, the CDR3 is TGTGCCAGCAGCGTAGTGGGCAGGGAAAACCCCCCCTACAATGAGCAGTTCTTC. The V and J genes are TRBV9 and TRBJ2-1; tentatively, D is TRBD1 (5 bases). Germline CDR1 SGDLS, CDR2 YYNGEE. The CDR3 has 18 residues. V gave up 0 bases and J gave up 2 bases, with 18 bases separating them.

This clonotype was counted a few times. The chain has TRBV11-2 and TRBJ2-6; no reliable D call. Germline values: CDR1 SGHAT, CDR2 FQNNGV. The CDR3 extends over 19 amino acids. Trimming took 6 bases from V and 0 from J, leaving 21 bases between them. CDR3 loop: CASRPRPGRSPSGANVLTF. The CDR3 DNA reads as TGTGCCAGCAGGCCAAGGCCCGGCAGATCCCCCTCTGGGGCCAACGTCCTGACTTTC. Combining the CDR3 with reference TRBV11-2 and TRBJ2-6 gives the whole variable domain EAGVAQSPRYKIIEKRQSVAFWCNPISGHATLYWYQQILGQGPKLLIQFQNNGVVDDSQLPKDRFSAERLKGVDSTLKIQPAKLEDSAVYLCASRPRPGRSPSGANVLTFGAGSRLTVL.

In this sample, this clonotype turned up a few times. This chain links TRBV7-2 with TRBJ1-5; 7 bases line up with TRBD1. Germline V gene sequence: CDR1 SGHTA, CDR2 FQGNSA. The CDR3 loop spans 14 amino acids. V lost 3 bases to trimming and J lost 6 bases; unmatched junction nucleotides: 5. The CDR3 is CASSFRDSFQPQHF. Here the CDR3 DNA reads TGTGCCAGCAGCTTCCGGGACAGCTTTCAGCCCCAGCATTTT. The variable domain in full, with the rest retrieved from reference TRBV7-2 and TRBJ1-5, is GAGVSQSPSNKVTEKGKDVELRCDPISGHTALYWYRQSLGQGLEFLIYFQGNSAPDKSGLPSDRFSAERTGGSVSTLTIQRTQQEDSAVYLCASSFRDSFQPQHFGDGTRLSIL.

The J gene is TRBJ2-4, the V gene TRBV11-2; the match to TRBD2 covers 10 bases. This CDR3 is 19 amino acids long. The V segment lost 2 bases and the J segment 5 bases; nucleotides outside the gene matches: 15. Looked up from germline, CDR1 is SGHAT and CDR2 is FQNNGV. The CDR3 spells CASSLRFKWSGGGQNIQYF. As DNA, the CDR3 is TGTGCCAGCAGCTTACGTTTTAAATGGAGCGGGGGGGGCCAAAACATTCAGTACTTC.

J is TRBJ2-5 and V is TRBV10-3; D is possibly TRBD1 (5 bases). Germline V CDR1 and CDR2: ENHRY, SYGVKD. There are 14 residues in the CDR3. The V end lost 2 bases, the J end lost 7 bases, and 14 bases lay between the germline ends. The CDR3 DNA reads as TGTGCCATCAGTGAGACCCAAAATCAGGGGACCCAGTACTTC. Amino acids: CAISETQNQGTQYF.

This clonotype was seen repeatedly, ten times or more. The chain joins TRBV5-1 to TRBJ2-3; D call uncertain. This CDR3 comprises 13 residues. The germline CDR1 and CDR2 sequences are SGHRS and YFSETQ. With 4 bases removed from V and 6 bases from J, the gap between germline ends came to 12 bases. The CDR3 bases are TGCGCCAGCAGCGAGGCCCAATGGGATACGCAGTATTTT. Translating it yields CASSEAQWDTQYF.

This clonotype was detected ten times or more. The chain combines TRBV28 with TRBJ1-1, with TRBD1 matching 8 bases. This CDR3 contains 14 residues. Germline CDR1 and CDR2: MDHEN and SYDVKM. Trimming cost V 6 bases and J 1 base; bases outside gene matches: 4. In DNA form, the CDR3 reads TGTGCCAGCAGGCCAGGGGGCCAGAACACTGAAGCTTTCTTT. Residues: CASRPGGQNTEAFF.

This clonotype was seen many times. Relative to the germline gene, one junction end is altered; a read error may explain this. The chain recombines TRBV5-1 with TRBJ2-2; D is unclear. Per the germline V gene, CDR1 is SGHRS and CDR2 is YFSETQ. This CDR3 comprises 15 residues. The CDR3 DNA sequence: TGTGCCAGCAGCCTGGCCGGCCCGAACACCGGGGAGCTGTTTTTT. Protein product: CASSLAGPNTGELFF.

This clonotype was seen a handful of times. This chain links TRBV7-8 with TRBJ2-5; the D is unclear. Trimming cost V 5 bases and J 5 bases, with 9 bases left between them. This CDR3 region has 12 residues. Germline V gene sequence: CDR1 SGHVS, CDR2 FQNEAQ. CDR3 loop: CASSRVRETQYF. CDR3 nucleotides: TGTGCCAGCAGCAGAGTTAGGGAGACCCAGTACTTC.

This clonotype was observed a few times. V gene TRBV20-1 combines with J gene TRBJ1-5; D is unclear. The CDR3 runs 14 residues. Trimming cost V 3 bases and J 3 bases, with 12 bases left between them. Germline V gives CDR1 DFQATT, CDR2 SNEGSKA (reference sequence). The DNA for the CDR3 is TGCAGTGCTAGTCCAGACTACCTCAATCAGCCCCAGCATTTT. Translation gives CSASPDYLNQPQHF.

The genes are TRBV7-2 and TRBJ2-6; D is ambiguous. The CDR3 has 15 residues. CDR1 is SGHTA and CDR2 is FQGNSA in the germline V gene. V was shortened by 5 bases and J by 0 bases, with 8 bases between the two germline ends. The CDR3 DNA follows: TGTGCCAGCAGCCGTTCTCCCTCTGGGGCCAACGTCCTGACTTTC. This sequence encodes CASSRSPSGANVLTF.

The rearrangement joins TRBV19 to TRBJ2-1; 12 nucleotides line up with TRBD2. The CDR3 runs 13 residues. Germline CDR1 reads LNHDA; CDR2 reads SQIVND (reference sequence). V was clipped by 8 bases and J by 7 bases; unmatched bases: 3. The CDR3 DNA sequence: TGTGCCAGTCGAGGACTAGCGGGGAATGAGCAGTTCTTC. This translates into CASRGLAGNEQFF.

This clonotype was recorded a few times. The chain's CDR3 is CASSVETGRAYGYTF. The DNA for the CDR3 is TGTGCCAGCAGCGTAGAAACGGGACGGGCCTATGGCTACACCTTC. The J gene is TRBJ1-2, the V gene TRBV9, with D maybe TRBD1 (5 bases). The CDR3 covers 15 residues. Trimming cost V 0 bases and J 4 bases, with 13 bases left between them. Germline CDR1 SGDLS, CDR2 YYNGEE.

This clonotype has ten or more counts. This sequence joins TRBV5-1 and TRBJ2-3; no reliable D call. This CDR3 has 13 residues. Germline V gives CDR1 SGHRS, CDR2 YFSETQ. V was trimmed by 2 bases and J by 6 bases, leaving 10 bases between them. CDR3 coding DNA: TGCGCCAGCAGCTTTGAGGATCCCGATACGCAGTATTTT. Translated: CASSFEDPDTQYF.

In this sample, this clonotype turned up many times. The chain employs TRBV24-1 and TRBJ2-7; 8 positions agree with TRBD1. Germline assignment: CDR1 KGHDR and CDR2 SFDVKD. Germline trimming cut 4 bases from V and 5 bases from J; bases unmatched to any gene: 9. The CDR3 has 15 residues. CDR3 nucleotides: TGTGCCACCAGTGACACGGGACAGGCGTCCCACGAGCAGTACTTC. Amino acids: CATSDTGQASHEQYF.